This TCR beta chain appears in the sequencing data of a study of CXCR3-negative and CXCR3-positive naive CD8 T cells. General study findings and limits: Naive cells positive for CXCR3 carried more hydrophobic TRB CDR3s than CXCR3-negative ones.

This CDR3 contains 14 residues. The germline V gene encodes CDR1 ENHRY and CDR2 SYGVKD. This clonotype is deemed medium-sized by its frequency. Its specificity is unknown. Via 5' RACE with UMI labels, TRB cDNA libraries were prepared. TCRdb reanalyzed the 5' RACE reads and collapses them to one entry per CDR3 protein, without DNA. The sample totals thousands of distinct CDR3 sequences. The receptor was derived from a human donor in good health. Some clones in this sample may be carry-over from other donors' samples. Sequenced sample: naive CXCR3- CD8+ T cells from blood. Documented subset: CD45RO-CCR7+CD27+CD95- naive CD8+ T cells lacking CXCR3 (TNR3-). The chain carries TRBV10-3 and TRBJ2-5. This chain's CDR3 is CAISESKVDETQYF.